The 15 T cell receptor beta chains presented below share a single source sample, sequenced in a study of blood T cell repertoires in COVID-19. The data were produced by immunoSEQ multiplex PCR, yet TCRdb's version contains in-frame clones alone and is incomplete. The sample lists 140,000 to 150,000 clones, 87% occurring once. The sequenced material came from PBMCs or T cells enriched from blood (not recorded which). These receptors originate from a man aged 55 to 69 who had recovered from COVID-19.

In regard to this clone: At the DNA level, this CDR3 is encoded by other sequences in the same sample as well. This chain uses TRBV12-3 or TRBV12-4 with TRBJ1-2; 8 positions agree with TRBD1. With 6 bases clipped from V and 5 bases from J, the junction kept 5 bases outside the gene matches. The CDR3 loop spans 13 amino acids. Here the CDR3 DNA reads TGTGCCAGCAGCTTGGGACAGGAGTATGGCTACACCTTC. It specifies CASSLGQEYGYTF.

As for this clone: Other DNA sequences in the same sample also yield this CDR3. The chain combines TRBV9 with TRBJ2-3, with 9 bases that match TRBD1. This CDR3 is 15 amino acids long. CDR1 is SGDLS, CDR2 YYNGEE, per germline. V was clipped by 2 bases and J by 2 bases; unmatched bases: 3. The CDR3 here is CASSVGQGNTDTQYF. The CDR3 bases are TGTGCCAGCAGCGTGGGACAGGGTAACACAGATACGCAGTATTTT.

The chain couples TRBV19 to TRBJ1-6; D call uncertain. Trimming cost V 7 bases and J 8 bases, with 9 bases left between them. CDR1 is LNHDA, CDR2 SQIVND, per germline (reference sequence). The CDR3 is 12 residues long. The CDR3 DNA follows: TGTGCCAGTAAAGCGGATTATTCACCCCTCCACTTT. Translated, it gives CASKADYSPLHF.

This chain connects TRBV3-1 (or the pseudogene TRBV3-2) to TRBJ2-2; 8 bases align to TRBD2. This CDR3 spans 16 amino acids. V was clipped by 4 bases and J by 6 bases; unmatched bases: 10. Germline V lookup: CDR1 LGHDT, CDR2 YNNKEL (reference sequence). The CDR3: CASSPLTGGLSGELFF. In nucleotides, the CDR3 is TGTGCCAGCAGCCCCCTAACGGGGGGGCTTTCCGGGGAGCTGTTTTTT.

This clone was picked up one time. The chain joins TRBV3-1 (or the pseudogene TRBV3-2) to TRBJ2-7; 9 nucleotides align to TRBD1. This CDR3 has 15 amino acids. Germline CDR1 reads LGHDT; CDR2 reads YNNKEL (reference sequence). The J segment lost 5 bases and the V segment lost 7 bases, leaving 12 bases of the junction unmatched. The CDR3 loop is CASTRLGQGRNEQYF. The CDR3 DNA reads TGTGCCAGCACCCGGTTGGGACAGGGTCGAAACGAGCAGTACTTC.

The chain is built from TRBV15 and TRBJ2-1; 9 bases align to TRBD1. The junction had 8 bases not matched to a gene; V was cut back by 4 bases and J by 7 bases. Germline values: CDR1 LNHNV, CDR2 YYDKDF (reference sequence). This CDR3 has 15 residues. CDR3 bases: TGTGCCACCAGCACGCGGGGACAGGGTTTAAATGAGCAGTTCTTC. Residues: CATSTRGQGLNEQFF. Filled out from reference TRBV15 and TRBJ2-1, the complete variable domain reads DAMVIQNPRYQVTQFGKPVTLSCSQTLNHNVMYWYQQKSSQAPKLLFHYYDKDFNNEADTPDNFQSRRPNTSFCFLDIRSPGLGDTAMYLCATSTRGQGLNEQFFGPGTRLTVL.

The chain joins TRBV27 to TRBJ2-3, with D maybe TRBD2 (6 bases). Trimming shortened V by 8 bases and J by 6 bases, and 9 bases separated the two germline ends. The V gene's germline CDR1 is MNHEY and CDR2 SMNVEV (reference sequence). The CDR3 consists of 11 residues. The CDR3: CASQGGDTQYF. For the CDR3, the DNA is TGTGCCAGCCAAGGAGGGGATACGCAGTATTTT.

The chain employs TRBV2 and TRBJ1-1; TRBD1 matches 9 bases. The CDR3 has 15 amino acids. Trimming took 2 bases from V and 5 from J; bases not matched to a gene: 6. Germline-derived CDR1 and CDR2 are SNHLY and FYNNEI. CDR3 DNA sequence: TGTGCCAGCAGTGAATCAGACAGGGGGAGGACTGAAGCTTTCTTT. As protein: CASSESDRGRTEAFF.

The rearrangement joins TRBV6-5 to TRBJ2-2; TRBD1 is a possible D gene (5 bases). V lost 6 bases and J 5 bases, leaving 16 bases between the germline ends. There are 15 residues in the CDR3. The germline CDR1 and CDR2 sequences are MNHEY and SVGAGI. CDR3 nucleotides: TGTGCCAGCAGACAAATCCGACAGAAAACCGGGGAGCTGTTTTTT. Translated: CASRQIRQKTGELFF.

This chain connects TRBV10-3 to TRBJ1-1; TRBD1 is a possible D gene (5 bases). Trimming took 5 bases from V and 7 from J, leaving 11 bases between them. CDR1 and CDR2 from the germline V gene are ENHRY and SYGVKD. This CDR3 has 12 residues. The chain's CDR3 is CAISPGGGEAFF. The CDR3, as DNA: TGTGCCATCAGTCCTGGGGGGGGTGAAGCTTTCTTT.

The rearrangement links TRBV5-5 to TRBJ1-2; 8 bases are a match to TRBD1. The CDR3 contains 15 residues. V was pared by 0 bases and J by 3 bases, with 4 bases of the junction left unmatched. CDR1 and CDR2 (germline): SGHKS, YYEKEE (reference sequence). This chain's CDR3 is CASSLAPDRDYGYTF. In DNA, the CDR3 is TGTGCCAGCAGCTTGGCCCCGGACAGGGACTATGGCTACACCTTC.

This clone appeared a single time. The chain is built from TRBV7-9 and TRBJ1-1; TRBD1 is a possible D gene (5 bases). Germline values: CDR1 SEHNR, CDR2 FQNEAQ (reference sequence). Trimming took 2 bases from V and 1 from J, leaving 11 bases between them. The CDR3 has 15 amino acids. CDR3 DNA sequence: TGTGCCAGCAGCTTAAGGGCGGGGGGGAACACTGAAGCTTTCTTT. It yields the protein CASSLRAGGNTEAFF.

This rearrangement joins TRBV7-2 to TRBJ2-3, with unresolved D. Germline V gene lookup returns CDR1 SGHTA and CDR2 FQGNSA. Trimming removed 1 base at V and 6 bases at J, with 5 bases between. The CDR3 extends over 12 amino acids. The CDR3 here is CASSLVEDTQYF. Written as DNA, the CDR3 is TGTGCCAGCAGCTTAGTTGAGGATACGCAGTATTTT.

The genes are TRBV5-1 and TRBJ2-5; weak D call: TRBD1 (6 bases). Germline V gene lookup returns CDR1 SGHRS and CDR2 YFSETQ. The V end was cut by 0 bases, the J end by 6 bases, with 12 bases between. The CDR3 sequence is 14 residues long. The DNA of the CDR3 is TGCGCCAGCAGCTTGGAAGCCAGGGGAAAGACCCAGTACTTC. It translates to CASSLEARGKTQYF.

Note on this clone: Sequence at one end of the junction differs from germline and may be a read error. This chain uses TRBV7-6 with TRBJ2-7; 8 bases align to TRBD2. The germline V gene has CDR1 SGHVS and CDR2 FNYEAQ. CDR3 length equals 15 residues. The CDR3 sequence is CASSQSGSSSSEQYF. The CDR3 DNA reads TGTGCCAGCAGTCAAAGCGGGAGCAGCTCCTCCGAGCAGTACTTC.